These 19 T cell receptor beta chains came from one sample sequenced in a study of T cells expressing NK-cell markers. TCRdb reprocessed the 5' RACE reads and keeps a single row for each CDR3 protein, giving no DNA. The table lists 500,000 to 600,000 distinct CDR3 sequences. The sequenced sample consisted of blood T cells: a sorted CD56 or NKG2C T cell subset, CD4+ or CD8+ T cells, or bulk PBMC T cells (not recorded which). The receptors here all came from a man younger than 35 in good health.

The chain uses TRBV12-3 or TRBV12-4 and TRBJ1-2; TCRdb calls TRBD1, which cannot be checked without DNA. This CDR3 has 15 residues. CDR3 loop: CASRAGQEGNYGYTF.

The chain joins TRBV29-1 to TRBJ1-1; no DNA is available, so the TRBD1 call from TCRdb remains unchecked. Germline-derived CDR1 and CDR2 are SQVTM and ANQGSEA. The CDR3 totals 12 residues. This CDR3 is CSVEDRGTEAFF. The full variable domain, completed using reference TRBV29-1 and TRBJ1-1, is SAVISQKPSRDICQRGTSLTIQCQVDSQVTMMFWYRQQPGQSLTLIATANQGSEATYESGFVIDKFPISRPNLTFSTLTVSNMSPEDSSIYLCSVEDRGTEAFFGQGTRLTVV.

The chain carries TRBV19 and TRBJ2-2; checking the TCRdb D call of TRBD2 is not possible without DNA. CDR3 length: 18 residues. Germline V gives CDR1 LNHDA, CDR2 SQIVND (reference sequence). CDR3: CASSTGLAQTSWIGELFF. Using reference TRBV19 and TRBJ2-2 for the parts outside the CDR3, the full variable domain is DGGITQSPKYLFRKEGQNVTLSCEQNLNHDAMYWYRQDPGQGLRLIYYSQIVNDFQKGDIAEGYSVSREKKESFPLTVTSAQKNPTAFYLCASSTGLAQTSWIGELFFGEGSRLTVL.

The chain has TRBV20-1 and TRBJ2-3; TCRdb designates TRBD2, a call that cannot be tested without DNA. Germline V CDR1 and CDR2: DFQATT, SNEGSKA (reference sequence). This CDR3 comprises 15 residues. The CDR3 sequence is CSASSLVLATDTQYF.

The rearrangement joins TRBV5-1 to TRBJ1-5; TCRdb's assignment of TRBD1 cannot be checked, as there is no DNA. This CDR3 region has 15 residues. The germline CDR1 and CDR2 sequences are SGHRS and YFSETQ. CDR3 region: CASSLDAGGGQPQHF.

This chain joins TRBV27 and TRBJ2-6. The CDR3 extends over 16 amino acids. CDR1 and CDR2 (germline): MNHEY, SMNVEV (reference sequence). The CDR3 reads CASKLTATSGANVLTF.

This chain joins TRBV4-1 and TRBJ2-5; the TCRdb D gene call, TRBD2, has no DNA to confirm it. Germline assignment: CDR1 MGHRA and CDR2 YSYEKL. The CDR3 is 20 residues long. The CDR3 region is CASSQESGTSGSPYQETQYF.

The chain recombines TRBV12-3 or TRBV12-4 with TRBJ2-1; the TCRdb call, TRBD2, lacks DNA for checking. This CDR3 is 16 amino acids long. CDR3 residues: CASSAYLGLAGNEQFF.

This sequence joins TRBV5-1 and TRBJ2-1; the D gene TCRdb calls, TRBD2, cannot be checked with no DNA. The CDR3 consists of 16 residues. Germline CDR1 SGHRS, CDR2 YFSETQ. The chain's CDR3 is CASSSMTSGKGNEQFF.

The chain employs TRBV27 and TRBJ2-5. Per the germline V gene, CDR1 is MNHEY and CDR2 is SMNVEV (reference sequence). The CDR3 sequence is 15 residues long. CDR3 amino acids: CASSSQTTRHETQYF.

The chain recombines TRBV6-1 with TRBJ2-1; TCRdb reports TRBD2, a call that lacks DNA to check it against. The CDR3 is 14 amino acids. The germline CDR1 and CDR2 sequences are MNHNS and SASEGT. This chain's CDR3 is CASRLGGRLNEQFF.

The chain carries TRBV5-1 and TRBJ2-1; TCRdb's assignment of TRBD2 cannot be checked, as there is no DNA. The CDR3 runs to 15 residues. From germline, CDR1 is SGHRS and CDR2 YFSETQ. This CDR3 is CASSSLSGGNNEQFF. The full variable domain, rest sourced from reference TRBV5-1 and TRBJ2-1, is KAGVTQTPRYLIKTRGQQVTLSCSPISGHRSVSWYQQTPGQGLQFLFEYFSETQRNKGNFPGRFSGRQFSNSRSEMNVSTLELGDSALYLCASSSLSGGNNEQFFGPGTRLTVL.

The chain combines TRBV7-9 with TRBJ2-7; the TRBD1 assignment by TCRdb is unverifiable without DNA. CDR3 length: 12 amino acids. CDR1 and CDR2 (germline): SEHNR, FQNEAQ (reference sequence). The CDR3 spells CASRGQAYEQYF.

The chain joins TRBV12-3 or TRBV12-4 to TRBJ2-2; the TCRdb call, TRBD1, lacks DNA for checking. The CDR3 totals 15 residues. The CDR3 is CASSSNTGGTGELFF.

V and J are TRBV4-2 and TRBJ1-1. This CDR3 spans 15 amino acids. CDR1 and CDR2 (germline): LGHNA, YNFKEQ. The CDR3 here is CASSQVSEYNTEAFF.

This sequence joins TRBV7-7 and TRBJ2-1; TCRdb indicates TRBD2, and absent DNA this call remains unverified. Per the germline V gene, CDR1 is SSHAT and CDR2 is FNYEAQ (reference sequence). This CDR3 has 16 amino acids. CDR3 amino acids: CASSRTSGATYNEQFF.

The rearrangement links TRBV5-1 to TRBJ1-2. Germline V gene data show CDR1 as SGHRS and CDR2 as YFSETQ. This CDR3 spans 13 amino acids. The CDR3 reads CASSPTSDYGYTF. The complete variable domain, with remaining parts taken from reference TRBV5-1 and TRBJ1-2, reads KAGVTQTPRYLIKTRGQQVTLSCSPISGHRSVSWYQQTPGQGLQFLFEYFSETQRNKGNFPGRFSGRQFSNSRSEMNVSTLELGDSALYLCASSPTSDYGYTFGSGTRLTVV.

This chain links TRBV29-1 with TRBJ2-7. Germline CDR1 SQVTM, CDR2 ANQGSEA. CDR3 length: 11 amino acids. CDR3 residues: CSVELMDVQYF.

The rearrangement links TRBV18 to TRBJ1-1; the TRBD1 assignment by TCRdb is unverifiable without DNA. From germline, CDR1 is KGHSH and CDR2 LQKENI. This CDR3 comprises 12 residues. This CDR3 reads CASSSDRGEAFF.